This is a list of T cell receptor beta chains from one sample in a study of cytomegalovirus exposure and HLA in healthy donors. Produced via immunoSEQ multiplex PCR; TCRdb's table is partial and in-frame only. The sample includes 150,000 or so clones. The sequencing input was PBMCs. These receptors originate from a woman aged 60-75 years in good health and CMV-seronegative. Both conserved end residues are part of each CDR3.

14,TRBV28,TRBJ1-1,CASSLLGAGTEAFF
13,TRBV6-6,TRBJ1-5,CASTDYSNQPQHF
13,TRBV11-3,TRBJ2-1,CASSPTGANEQFF
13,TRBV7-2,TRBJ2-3,CASSRGEVDTQYF
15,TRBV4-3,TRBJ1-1,CASSQDRRGNTEAFF
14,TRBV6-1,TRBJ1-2,CASSELGGSYGYIF
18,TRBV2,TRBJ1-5,CASTFRTGRDIGNQPQHF
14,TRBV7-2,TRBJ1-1,CASSFDRGNTEAFF
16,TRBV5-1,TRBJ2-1,CASGSYGRSDHNEQFF
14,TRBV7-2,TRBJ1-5,CASSSRQGNQPQHF
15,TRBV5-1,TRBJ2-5,CASSFGGLAWKTQYF
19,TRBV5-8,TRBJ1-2,CASSRPGAGGQTANYGYTF
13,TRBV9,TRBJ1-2,CASSAQGDYGYTF
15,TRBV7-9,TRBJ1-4,CASSLGQGVNEKLFF
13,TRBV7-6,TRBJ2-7,CASSHSIYGEQYF
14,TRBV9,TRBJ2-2,CASSLDPGTGELFF
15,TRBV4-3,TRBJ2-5,CASSPGTGGAETQYF
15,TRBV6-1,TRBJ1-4,CASSEGGFTNEKLFF
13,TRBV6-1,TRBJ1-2,CASRTGAFYGYTF
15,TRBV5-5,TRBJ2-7,CASSSTGASTYEQYF
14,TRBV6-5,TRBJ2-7,CASRPRVTAYEQYF
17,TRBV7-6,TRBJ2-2,CASSAGLAGVGGGELFF
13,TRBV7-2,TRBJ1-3,CASSYRGQTTIYF
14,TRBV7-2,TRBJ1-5,CASSPGTGDQPQHF
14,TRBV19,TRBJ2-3,CASNAGGSVDTQYF
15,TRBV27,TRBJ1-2,CASSFSQGARYGYTF
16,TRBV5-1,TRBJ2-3,CASKDRVSVGTDTQYF
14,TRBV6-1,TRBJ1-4,CASRWDRGEEKLFF
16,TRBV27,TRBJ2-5,CASSLSGAGTSVEQYF
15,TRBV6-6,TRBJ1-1,CASSSWGGRNTEAFF
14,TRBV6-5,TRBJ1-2,CASSYRQGGYGYTF
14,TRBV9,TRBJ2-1,CASSARRLANEQFF
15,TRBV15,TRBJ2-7,CATSRALSSSYEQYF
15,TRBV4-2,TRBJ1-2,CASSQSGEGGYGYTF
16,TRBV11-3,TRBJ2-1,CASSSTGSEPYNEQFF
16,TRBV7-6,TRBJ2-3,CASSKGLAGASYTQYF
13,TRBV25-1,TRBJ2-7,CASIGGGTYEQYF
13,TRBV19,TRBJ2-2,CASSIQRPGELFF
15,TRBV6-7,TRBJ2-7,CASTRSGGMTHEQYF
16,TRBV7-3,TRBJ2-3,CASSPSLAGVTDTQYF
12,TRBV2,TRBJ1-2,CARQGGRYGYTF
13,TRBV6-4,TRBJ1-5,CASSAEANQPQHF